This T cell receptor (beta chain) was identified during a study of shared clonotypes between healthy human individuals. Assay used: immunoSEQ multiplex PCR; TCRdb lists only in-frame clones, some missing. Among 950,000 to 1,100,000 clones listed, under 80% were seen once. The CDR3 loop spans 15 amino acids. Germline assignment: CDR1 SGDLS and CDR2 YYNGEE. On this clone itself: Its cognate antigen is unknown. An end of the junction differs from the germline gene, which may be a read error.

Study-level findings and limits: Sampling covered nothing but blood. Tissue TCR repertoires likely differ from those found in blood.

The sequenced material came from memory CD4+ T cells sorted from blood. The subset was: CD45RA-negative fraction. The chain couples TRBV9 to TRBJ2-1, with TRBD1 identical over 7 bases. The receptor was isolated from a man aged 18 to 30 in good health. CDR3 protein: CTSSVQGSSNNEQFF. Here the CDR3 DNA reads TGTACCAGCAGCGTACAGGGGAGTTCCAACAATGAGCAGTTCTTC.